The present entry profiles one TCR beta chain with its context. The target antigen is unknown. One entry per CDR3 protein, called by TCRdb with MiXCR from the 5' RACE reads. This table holds nearly 110,000 distinct CDR3 sequences, around an eighth found once. V was clipped by 7 bases and J by 5 bases; unmatched bases: 9. Germline V gene lookup returns CDR1 MNHEY and CDR2 SVGEGT. This CDR3 contains 14 residues. The data are from a study of T-cell memory formation after mild COVID-19. Overall study findings and caveats: Within pre-infection memory, some responding clones were found, suggesting cross-reactive memory joined. SARS-CoV-2 specificity of second-wave clones peaking day 37 was unconfirmed.

The rearrangement uses TRBV6-2 or TRBV6-3 and TRBJ2-5; 8 bases line up with TRBD1. The sequenced sample was PBMCs or a T cell subset sorted from them (not recorded which). The receptor's source is an adult woman who had mild COVID-19 (a few samples of this study predate the infection). Cell type and time point are not known. CDR3 loop: CASTGAGGVETQYF. The CDR3 nucleotides read TGTGCCAGCACCGGGGCAGGGGGCGTTGAGACCCAGTACTTC.